This TCR beta chain was sequenced in a study of blood T cell repertoires in COVID-19. Study overall: The samples span acute and convalescent COVID-19 from the United States, Italy and Spain.

CDR1 is PRHDT and CDR2 is FYEKMQ in the germline V gene (reference sequence). With 4 bases removed from V and 13 bases from J, the gap between germline ends came to 14 bases. The CDR3 is 13 amino acids. Original data processing: Researchers report that nucleated cell counts were estimated from reference gene primer amplification. The table came from immunoSEQ multiplex PCR; TCRdb's copy has only in-frame clones and leaves some out. Clone size and the V and J calls come from that table; the DNA yielded D and trimming. The sample consists of 150,000 to 200,000 clones, about nine tenths of them appearing once. This clone was seen a few times.

The source is a man in his sixties or seventies with acute or convalescent COVID-19. The V and J genes are TRBV13 and TRBJ1-6; possible D gene TRBD1, 5 bases. Sequenced input: peripheral blood. The CDR3 loop reads CASSSDRGRPLHF. CDR3 DNA sequence: TGTGCCAGCAGCTCAGACAGAGGCCGGCCCCTCCACTTT.